The 20 T cell receptor beta chains presented below share a single source sample, sequenced in a study of blood T cell repertoires in COVID-19. Generated by immunoSEQ multiplex PCR, the TCRdb table keeps only in-frame clones and is missing some. The table includes roughly 32,000 clones, about 90% detected once. The specimen sequenced was peripheral blood. The source of these receptors is a man aged 70-80 years with active or convalescent COVID-19.

The V gene is TRBV7-2, the J gene TRBJ1-5, with D possibly being TRBD1 (5 bases). The CDR3 contains 14 residues. From germline, CDR1 is SGHTA and CDR2 FQGNSA. V shed 5 bases and J shed 2 bases, with 10 bases lying between them. The CDR3 region is CASSTGSRNQPQHF. Written as DNA, the CDR3 is TGTGCCAGCAGCACAGGATCACGCAATCAGCCCCAGCATTTT.

The chain links TRBV30 to TRBJ2-7; weak D call: TRBD1 (6 bases). Germline CDR1 is GTSNPN and CDR2 is SVGIG (reference sequence). V was clipped by 5 bases and J by 8 bases, with 22 bases between them. This CDR3 has 14 residues. CDR3 region: CAWHATTGPPQQYF. Written as DNA, the CDR3 is TGTGCCTGGCACGCAACGACAGGCCCCCCTCAGCAGTACTTC.

This chain joins TRBV25-1 and TRBJ1-2; D is uncertain. CDR1 MGHDK and CDR2 SYGVNS come from the germline V gene. V was cut by 8 bases and J by 0 bases, with 22 bases left in between. This CDR3 has 17 amino acids. CDR3 DNA: TGTGCCAGCCCCAACCGGAACAGTCACCTTACTAACTATGGCTACACCTTC. Translation: CASPNRNSHLTNYGYTF.

The chain uses TRBV11-3 and TRBJ1-6; weak D call: TRBD1 (5 bases). V lost 1 base to trimming and J lost 10 bases, with 11 bases between them. The germline V gene encodes CDR1 SGHNT and CDR2 YENEEA. This CDR3 is 14 amino acids long. DNA of the CDR3: TGTGCCAGCAGCTTAGGACAGCCCGCGTCACCCCTCCACTTT. Amino acid sequence: CASSLGQPASPLHF.

J is TRBJ1-1 and V is TRBV7-2; D might be TRBD1 (5 bases). V was clipped by 2 bases and J by 6 bases, with 10 bases between them. Germline V gene data show CDR1 as SGHTA and CDR2 as FQGNSA. The CDR3 length is 13 residues. Written as DNA, the CDR3 is TGTGCCAGCAGCTTAAGGGGTGTCGCTGAAGCTTTCTTT. This gives the protein CASSLRGVAEAFF.

The V call is TRBV18, the J call TRBJ1-3; TRBD1 agrees at 9 bases. Germline trimming cut 3 bases from V and 4 bases from J; bases unmatched to any gene: 7. The CDR3 consists of 16 residues. Germline V lookup: CDR1 KGHSH, CDR2 LQKENI. CDR3 sequence (DNA): TGTGCCAGCTCACCTCCGGGACAGGGAGCAGGAAACACCATATATTTT. It encodes CASSPPGQGAGNTIYF.

CDR3 sequence (DNA): TGTGCCAGCAGCCAAGGACTAGCGGCAGATACGCAGTATTTT. Its protein is CASSQGLAADTQYF. The chain couples TRBV7-3 to TRBJ2-3; TRBD2 agrees at 10 bases. The CDR3 is made up of 14 amino acids. Trimming cost V 5 bases and J 4 bases; bases outside gene matches: 3. Germline V lookup: CDR1 SGHTA, CDR2 FQGTGA.

The chain recombines TRBV28 with TRBJ1-2, with 10 bases lining up with TRBD1. V gave up 6 bases and J gave up 4 bases; unmatched junction bases: 8. The germline CDR1 and CDR2 sequences are MDHEN and SYDVKM. The CDR3 covers 15 residues. The CDR3 nucleotides read TGTGCCAGCAGAGGACAGGGGGTACGGGGCTATGGCTACACCTTC. Translation: CASRGQGVRGYGYTF.

The CDR3 coding sequence is TGTGCCAGCAGTCGGACAGCCACTTCCTATGGCTACACCTTC. Amino acid sequence: CASSRTATSYGYTF. The chain carries TRBV2 and TRBJ1-2; D might be TRBD1 (6 bases). The V end lost 5 bases, the J end lost 4 bases, and 14 bases lay between the germline ends. CDR3 length equals 14 residues. Germline V lookup: CDR1 SNHLY, CDR2 FYNNEI.

V gene TRBV19 combines with J gene TRBJ1-2, with 10 bases fitting TRBD1. V lost 1 base to trimming and J lost 4 bases; unmatched junction nucleotides: 6. The V gene's germline CDR1 is LNHDA and CDR2 SQIVND (reference sequence). This CDR3 has 16 residues. The CDR3 DNA reads as TGTGCCAGTAGTATAGTCGCGACAGGGGGCAGCTATGGCTACACCTTC. Encoded protein: CASSIVATGGSYGYTF.

V usage is TRBV11-1 and J usage is TRBJ2-7; TRBD1 is a possible D gene (6 bases). Germline CDR1 is SGHAT and CDR2 is FQDESV (reference sequence). V was cut by 7 bases and J by 0 bases, with 10 bases left in between. CDR3 length: 13 residues. CDR3 DNA: TGTGCCAGCACCCCGGACAGCTCCTACGAGCAGTACTTC. Amino acids: CASTPDSSYEQYF. Full variable domain (missing parts from reference TRBV11-1 and TRBJ2-7): EAEVAQSPRYKITEKSQAVAFWCDPISGHATLYWYRQILGQGPELLVQFQDESVVDDSQLPKDRFSAERLKGVDSTLKIQPAELGDSAMYLCASTPDSSYEQYFGPGTRLTVT.

This chain uses TRBV18 with TRBJ1-4; TRBD1 might be the D (5 bases). The CDR3 contains 15 residues. The germline V and J ends were trimmed by 1 base and 3 bases, with 9 bases remaining between them. Germline CDR1 and CDR2: KGHSH and LQKENI. The CDR3 reads CASSPQRQPNEKLFF. The CDR3 region has the DNA TGTGCCAGCTCACCACAGAGACAGCCTAATGAAAAACTGTTTTTT.

The chain has TRBV19 and TRBJ1-4; 7 bases align to TRBD1. V gave up 8 bases and J gave up 5 bases; unmatched junction bases: 8. The germline CDR1 and CDR2 sequences are LNHDA and SQIVND (reference sequence). This CDR3 is 14 amino acids long. The DNA of the CDR3 is TGTGCCAGTTCATGGACAGGTACAAATGAAAAACTGTTTTTT. Protein sequence: CASSWTGTNEKLFF.

This chain joins TRBV2 and TRBJ1-1; 7 bases line up with TRBD1. The V gene's germline CDR1 is SNHLY and CDR2 FYNNEI. V lost 8 bases to trimming and J lost 1 base; unmatched junction nucleotides: 13. The CDR3 contains 16 residues. CDR3: CASLRDRLLPNTEAFF. The CDR3 DNA follows: TGTGCCAGCCTACGGGACAGACTATTGCCGAACACTGAAGCTTTCTTT.

The chain links TRBV5-1 to TRBJ1-3, with D perhaps TRBD1 (5 bases). V dropped 6 bases and J dropped 3 bases, with 13 bases sitting between them. Germline CDR1 and CDR2: SGHRS and YFSETQ. The CDR3 contains 14 residues. For the CDR3, the DNA is TGCGCCAGCACAGACGGGGGGAGTGGAAACACCATATATTTT. This gives the protein CASTDGGSGNTIYF.

The rearrangement uses TRBV28 and TRBJ2-1; D remains ambiguous. V was clipped by 10 bases and J by 9 bases, with 22 bases between them. This CDR3 has 14 residues. CDR1 and CDR2 (germline): MDHEN, SYDVKM. In nucleotides, the CDR3 is TGTGCCACCATTAGACGGCCCCCTCCGGGTGAGCAGTTCTTC. Its protein product is CATIRRPPPGEQFF.

The rearrangement joins TRBV19 to TRBJ2-2; D gene ambiguous. Trimming removed 1 base from V and 6 bases from J, with 12 bases in between. This CDR3 spans 15 amino acids. Germline loops: CDR1 LNHDA, CDR2 SQIVND (reference sequence). CDR3 in amino acids: CASSIGRLLPGELFF. The DNA for the CDR3 is TGTGCCAGTAGTATAGGTCGACTTCTCCCCGGGGAGCTGTTTTTT. The complete variable domain, with remaining parts taken from reference TRBV19 and TRBJ2-2, reads DGGITQSPKYLFRKEGQNVTLSCEQNLNHDAMYWYRQDPGQGLRLIYYSQIVNDFQKGDIAEGYSVSREKKESFPLTVTSAQKNPTAFYLCASSIGRLLPGELFFGEGSRLTVL.

This chain uses TRBV14 with TRBJ1-1; tentatively, D is TRBD1 (5 bases). Germline-derived CDR1 and CDR2 are SGHDN and FVKESK. Trimming took 7 bases from V and 5 from J, leaving 17 bases between them. The length of the CDR3 is 14 residues. For the CDR3, the DNA is TGTGCCAGCATCCCATTAGGGCGGGGGACTGAAGCTTTCTTT. Its protein product is CASIPLGRGTEAFF.

V is TRBV28 and J is TRBJ2-4, with TRBD1 matching 7 bases. The V gene end was trimmed by 5 bases and the J gene end by 4 bases; junction bases not matched to a gene: 2. Germline-derived CDR1 and CDR2 are MDHEN and SYDVKM. This CDR3 has 13 amino acids. CDR3 nucleotide sequence: TGTGCCAGCAGTGGGGACAGTAAAAACATTCAGTACTTC. Protein product: CASSGDSKNIQYF.

This chain links TRBV18 with TRBJ2-7; 10 positions match TRBD2. The CDR3 runs to 14 residues. Germline trimming cut 6 bases from V and 7 bases from J; bases unmatched to any gene: 9. The germline V gene encodes CDR1 KGHSH and CDR2 LQKENI. CDR3 residues: CASSPLAGAGEQYF. CDR3 sequence (DNA): TGTGCCAGCTCGCCTCTAGCGGGAGCGGGAGAGCAGTACTTC.